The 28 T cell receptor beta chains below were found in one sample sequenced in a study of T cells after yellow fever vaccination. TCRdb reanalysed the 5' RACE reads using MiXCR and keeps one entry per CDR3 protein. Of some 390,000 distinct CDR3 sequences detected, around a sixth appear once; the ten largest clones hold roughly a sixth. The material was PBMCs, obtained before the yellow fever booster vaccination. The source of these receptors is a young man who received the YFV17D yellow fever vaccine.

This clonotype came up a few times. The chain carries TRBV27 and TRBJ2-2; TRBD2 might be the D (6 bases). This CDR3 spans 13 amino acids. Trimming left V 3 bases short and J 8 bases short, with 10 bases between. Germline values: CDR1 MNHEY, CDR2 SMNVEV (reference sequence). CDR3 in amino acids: CASSLGGPGELFF. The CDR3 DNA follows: TGTGCCAGCAGTTTGGGGGGACCGGGGGAGCTGTTTTTT.

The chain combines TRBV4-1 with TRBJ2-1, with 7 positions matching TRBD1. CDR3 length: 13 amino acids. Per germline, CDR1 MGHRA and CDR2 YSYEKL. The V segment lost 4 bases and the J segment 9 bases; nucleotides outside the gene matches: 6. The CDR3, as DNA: TGCGCCAGCAGCCGCGACAGGGAATCTGAGCAGTTCTTC. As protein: CASSRDRESEQFF.

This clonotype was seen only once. The CDR3 DNA is TGCAGTGCTAGGGGTGTGACTGGGGCCAACGTCCTGACTTTC. Protein: CSARGVTGANVLTF. The chain has TRBV20-1 and TRBJ2-6; D ambiguous. Deletions cut 3 bases from V and 2 bases from J, with 8 bases between. The length of the CDR3 is 14 residues. CDR1 is DFQATT, CDR2 SNEGSKA, per germline (reference sequence).

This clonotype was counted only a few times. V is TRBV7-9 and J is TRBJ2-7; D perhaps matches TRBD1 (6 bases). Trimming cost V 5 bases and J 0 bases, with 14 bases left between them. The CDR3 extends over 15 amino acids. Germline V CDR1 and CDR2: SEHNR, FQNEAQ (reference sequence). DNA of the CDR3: TGTGCCAGCAGCGAAAGGACAGCCGCCTCCTACGAGCAGTACTTC. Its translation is CASSERTAASYEQYF.

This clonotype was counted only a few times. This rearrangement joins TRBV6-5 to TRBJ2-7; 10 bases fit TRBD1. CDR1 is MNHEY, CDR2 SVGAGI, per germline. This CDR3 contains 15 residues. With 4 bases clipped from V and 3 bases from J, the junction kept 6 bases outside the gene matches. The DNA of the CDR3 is TGTGCCAGCAGTTCCGGACAGGGGGTGCACTACGAGCAGTACTTC. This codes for CASSSGQGVHYEQYF.

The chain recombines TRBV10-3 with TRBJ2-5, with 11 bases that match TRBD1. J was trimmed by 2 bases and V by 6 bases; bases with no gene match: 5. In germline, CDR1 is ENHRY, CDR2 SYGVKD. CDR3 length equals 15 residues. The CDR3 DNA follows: TGTGCCATCAGGGGGGACAGGGGGGTTCAAGAGACCCAGTACTTC. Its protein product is CAIRGDRGVQETQYF.

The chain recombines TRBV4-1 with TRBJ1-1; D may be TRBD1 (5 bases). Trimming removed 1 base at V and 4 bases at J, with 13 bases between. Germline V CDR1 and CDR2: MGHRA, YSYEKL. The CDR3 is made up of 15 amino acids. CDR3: CASSQVFWGSTEAFF. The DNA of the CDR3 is TGCGCCAGCAGCCAAGTCTTCTGGGGGAGCACTGAAGCTTTCTTT.

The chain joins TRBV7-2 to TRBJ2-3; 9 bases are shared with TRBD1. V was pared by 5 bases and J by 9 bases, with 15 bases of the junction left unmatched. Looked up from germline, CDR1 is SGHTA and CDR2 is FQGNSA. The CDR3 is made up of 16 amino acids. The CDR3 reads CASSPGTGQLPQTQYF. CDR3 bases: TGTGCCAGCAGCCCGGGGACAGGGCAGCTACCACAGACGCAGTATTTT. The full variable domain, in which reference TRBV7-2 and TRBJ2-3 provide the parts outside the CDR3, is GAGVSQSPSNKVTEKGKDVELRCDPISGHTALYWYRQSLGQGLEFLIYFQGNSAPDKSGLPSDRFSAERTGGSVSTLTIQRTQQEDSAVYLCASSPGTGQLPQTQYFGPGTRLTVL.

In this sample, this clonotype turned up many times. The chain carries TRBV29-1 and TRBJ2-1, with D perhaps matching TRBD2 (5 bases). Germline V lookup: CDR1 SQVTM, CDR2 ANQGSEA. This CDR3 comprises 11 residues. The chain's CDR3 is CKGARDNEQFF. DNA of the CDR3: TGCAAGGGCGCGCGGGACAATGAGCAGTTCTTC.

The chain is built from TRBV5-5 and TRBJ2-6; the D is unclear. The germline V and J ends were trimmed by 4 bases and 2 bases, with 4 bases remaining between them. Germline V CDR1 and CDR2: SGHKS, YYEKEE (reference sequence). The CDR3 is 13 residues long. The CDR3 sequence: CASSTTGANVLTF. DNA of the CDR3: TGTGCCAGCAGCACTACTGGGGCCAACGTCCTGACTTTC.

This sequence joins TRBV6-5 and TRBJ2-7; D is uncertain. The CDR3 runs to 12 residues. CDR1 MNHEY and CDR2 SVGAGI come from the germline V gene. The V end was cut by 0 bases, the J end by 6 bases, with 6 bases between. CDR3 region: CASSYSDSEQYF. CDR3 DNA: TGTGCCAGCAGTTACTCAGACTCCGAGCAGTACTTC.

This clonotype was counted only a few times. CDR3 bases: TGTGCCAGCAGCCCGGGGATAGCTGGAAACACCATATATTTT. This translates into CASSPGIAGNTIYF. The chain employs TRBV7-9 and TRBJ1-3, with no clear D. The CDR3 has 14 amino acids. Per the germline V gene, CDR1 is SEHNR and CDR2 is FQNEAQ (reference sequence). Trimming took off 5 bases at V and 2 bases at J, with 10 bases between the two ends.

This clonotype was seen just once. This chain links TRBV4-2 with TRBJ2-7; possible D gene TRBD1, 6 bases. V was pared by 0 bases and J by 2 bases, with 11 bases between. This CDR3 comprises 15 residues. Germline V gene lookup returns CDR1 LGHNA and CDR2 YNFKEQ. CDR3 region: CASSQDRGLPYEQYV. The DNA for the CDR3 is TGTGCCAGCAGCCAAGACAGGGGTCTACCCTACGAGCAGTACGTC.

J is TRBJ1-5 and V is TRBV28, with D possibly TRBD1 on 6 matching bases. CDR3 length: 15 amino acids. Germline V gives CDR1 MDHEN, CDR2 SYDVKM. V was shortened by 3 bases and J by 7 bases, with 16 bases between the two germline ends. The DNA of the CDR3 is TGTGCCAGCAGTTTTTGGGGGGGGGCTGGGCAGCCCCAGCATTTT. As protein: CASSFWGGAGQPQHF.

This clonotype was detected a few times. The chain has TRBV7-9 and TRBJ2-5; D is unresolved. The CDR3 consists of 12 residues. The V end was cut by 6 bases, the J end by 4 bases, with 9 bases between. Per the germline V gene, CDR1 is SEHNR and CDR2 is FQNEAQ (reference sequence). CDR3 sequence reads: CASSSQSETQYF. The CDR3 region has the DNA TGTGCCAGCAGTTCCCAATCAGAGACCCAGTACTTC.

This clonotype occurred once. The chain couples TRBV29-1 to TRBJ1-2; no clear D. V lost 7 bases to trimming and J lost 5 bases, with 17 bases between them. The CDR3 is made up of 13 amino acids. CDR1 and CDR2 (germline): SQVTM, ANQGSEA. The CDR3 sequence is CSASAEAGYGYTF. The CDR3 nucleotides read TGCAGCGCTTCGGCCGAAGCGGGGTATGGCTACACCTTC.

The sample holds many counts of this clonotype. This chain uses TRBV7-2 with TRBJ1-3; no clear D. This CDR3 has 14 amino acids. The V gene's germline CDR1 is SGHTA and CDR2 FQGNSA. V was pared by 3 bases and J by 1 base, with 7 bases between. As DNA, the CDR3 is TGTGCCAGCAGCTTTTATGTTTCTGGAAACACCATATATTTT. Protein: CASSFYVSGNTIYF.

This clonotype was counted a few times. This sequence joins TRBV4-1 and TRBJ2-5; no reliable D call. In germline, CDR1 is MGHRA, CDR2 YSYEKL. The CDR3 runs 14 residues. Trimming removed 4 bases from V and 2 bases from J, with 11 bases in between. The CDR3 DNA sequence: TGCGCCAGCAGCCTGACGGTGAAGCAAGAGACCCAGTACTTC. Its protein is CASSLTVKQETQYF.

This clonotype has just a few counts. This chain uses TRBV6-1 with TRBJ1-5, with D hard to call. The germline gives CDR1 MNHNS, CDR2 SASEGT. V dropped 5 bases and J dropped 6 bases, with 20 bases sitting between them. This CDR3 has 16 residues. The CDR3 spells CASSRHNGGLVQPQHF. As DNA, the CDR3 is TGTGCCAGCAGTCGACATAATGGAGGGCTGGTTCAGCCCCAGCATTTT.

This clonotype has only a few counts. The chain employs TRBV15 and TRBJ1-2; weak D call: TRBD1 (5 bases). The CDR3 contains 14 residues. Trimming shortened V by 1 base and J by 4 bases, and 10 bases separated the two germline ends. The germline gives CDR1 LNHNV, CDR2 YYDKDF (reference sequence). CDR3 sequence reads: CATSRGGESYGYTF. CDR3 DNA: TGTGCCACCAGCAGAGGGGGGGAGAGCTATGGCTACACCTTC. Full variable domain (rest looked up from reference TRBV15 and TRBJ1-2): DAMVIQNPRYQVTQFGKPVTLSCSQTLNHNVMYWYQQKSSQAPKLLFHYYDKDFNNEADTPDNFQSRRPNTSFCFLDIRSPGLGDTAMYLCATSRGGESYGYTFGSGTRLTVV.

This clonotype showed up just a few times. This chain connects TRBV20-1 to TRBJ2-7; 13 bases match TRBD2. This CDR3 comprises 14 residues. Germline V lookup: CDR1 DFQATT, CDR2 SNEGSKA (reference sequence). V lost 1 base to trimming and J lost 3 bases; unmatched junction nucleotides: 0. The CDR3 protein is CSARGLAGGYEQYV. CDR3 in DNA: TGCAGTGCTAGAGGACTAGCGGGGGGCTACGAGCAGTACGTC.

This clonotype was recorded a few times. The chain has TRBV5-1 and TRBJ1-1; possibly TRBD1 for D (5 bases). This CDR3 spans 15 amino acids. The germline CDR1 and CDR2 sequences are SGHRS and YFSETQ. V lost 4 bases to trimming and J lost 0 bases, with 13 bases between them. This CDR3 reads CASSGGDGMNTEAFF. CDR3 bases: TGCGCCAGCAGCGGTGGGGACGGCATGAACACTGAAGCTTTCTTT.

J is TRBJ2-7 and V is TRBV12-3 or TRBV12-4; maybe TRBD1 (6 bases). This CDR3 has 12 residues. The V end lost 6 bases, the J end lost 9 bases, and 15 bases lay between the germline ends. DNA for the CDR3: TGTGCCAGCAGCCAAGAACAGGGTCGGCAGTACGTC. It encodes CASSQEQGRQYV.

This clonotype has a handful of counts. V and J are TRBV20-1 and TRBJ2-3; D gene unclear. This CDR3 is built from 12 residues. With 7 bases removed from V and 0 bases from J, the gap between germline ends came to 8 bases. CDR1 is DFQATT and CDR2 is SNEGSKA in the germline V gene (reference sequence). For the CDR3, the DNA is TGCAGTGTTGGAACTAGCACAGATACGCAGTATTTT. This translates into CSVGTSTDTQYF.

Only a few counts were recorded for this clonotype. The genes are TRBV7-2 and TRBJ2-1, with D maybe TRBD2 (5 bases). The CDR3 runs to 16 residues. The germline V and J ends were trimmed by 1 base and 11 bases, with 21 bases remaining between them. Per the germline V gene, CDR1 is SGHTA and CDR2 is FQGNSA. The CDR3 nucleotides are TGTGCCAGCAGCTTAGGACCGGGGTCGATGAGAGGCCAGCAGTTCTTC. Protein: CASSLGPGSMRGQQFF.

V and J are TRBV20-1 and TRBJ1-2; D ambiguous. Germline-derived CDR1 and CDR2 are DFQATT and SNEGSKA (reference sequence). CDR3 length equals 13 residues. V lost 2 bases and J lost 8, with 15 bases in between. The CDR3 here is CSARTSWMRGYTF. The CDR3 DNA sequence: TGCAGTGCTAGAACCTCTTGGATGCGAGGCTACACCTTC.

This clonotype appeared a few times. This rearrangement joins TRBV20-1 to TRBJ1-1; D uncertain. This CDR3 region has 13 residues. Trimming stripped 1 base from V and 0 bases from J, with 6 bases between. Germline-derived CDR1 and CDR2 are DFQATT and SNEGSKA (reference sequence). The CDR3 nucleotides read TGCAGTGCTAGAGGGCAGGTGAACACTGAAGCTTTCTTT. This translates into CSARGQVNTEAFF.

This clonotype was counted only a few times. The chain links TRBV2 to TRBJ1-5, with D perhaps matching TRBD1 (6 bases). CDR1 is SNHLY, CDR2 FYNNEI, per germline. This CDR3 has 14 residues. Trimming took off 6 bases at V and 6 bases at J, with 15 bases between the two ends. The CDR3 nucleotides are TGTGCCAGCAGGATCAGGGGAGGCACTCAGCCCCAGCATTTT. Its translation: CASRIRGGTQPQHF.